Presented here are 10 T cell receptor beta chains from one specimen sequenced in a study of blood T cell repertoires in COVID-19. Profiled with immunoSEQ multiplex PCR; TCRdb holds only in-frame clones, not every one. The sample includes more than 200,000 clones, 80% to 90% of them seen just once. Sequences were obtained from peripheral blood. Receptor source: a man younger than 40 with active or convalescent COVID-19.

The rearrangement links TRBV7-6 to TRBJ2-3, with D tentatively TRBD2 (6 bases). This CDR3 contains 14 residues. The germline gives CDR1 SGHVS, CDR2 FNYEAQ. V dropped 3 bases and J dropped 1 base, with 8 bases sitting between them. CDR3 DNA sequence: TGTGCCAGCAGCTTCGGGACTGGCACAGATACGCAGTATTTT. Its protein product is CASSFGTGTDTQYF.

The chain carries TRBV15 and TRBJ1-4; 7 bases fit TRBD1. This CDR3 is built from 16 residues. J gave up 6 bases and V 1 base, and 8 bases lay outside the gene matches. Germline CDR1 reads LNHNV; CDR2 reads YYDKDF (reference sequence). DNA for the CDR3: TGTGCCACCAGCAGAGGTCTCCGGGACAGTTATGAAAAACTGTTTTTT. Translating gives CATSRGLRDSYEKLFF.

The gene calls are TRBV3-1 (or the pseudogene TRBV3-2) and TRBJ2-1, with 10 bases matching TRBD2. The germline V gene encodes CDR1 LGHDT and CDR2 YNNKEL (reference sequence). This CDR3 comprises 16 residues. J was trimmed by 5 bases and V by 0 bases; bases with no gene match: 4. The CDR3 DNA reads TGTGCCAGCAGCCAAGAACTAGCGGGAATCCACAATGAGCAGTTCTTC. It specifies CASSQELAGIHNEQFF.

The CDR3 DNA reads as TGTGCCAGTAGTCCCCAGACACAGGGAAACTATGGCTACACCTTC. It translates to CASSPQTQGNYGYTF. This chain links TRBV19 with TRBJ1-2, with TRBD1 as a possible D gene (6 bases). Looked up from germline, CDR1 is LNHDA and CDR2 is SQIVND (reference sequence). The germline V and J ends were trimmed by 5 bases and 2 bases, with 15 bases remaining between them. This CDR3 has 15 amino acids.

This clone came up once. V is TRBV24-1 and J is TRBJ2-5, with D perhaps TRBD2 (5 bases). Germline CDR1 KGHDR, CDR2 SFDVKD. V dropped 3 bases and J dropped 0 bases, with 13 bases sitting between them. The CDR3 consists of 16 residues. The DNA of the CDR3 is TGTGCCACCAGTGATCCGACCGCCGGGGACCAAGAGACCCAGTACTTC. Its protein is CATSDPTAGDQETQYF.

This clone appeared once. The V and J genes are TRBV30 and TRBJ2-2, with D possibly matching TRBD1 (7 bases). V lost 2 bases and J lost 7, with 14 bases in between. The CDR3 runs to 14 residues. Per germline, CDR1 GTSNPN and CDR2 SVGIG (reference sequence). The CDR3 region is CAWSIQGGGGELFF. In DNA form, the CDR3 reads TGTGCCTGGAGTATCCAGGGGGGTGGCGGGGAGCTGTTTTTT.

The chain combines TRBV27 with TRBJ2-7, with 9 nucleotides matching TRBD2. CDR3 length: 16 amino acids. V shed 3 bases, J shed 0 bases, and the junction held 6 bases outside the gene matches. Looked up from germline, CDR1 is MNHEY and CDR2 is SMNVEV (reference sequence). The CDR3 region is CASSLLSGGSSYEQYF. CDR3 coding DNA: TGTGCCAGCAGTTTGCTTAGCGGGGGAAGCTCCTACGAGCAGTACTTC.

This chain uses TRBV9 with TRBJ2-3; no clear D. The V end lost 4 bases, the J end lost 0 bases, and 9 bases lay between the germline ends. CDR1 and CDR2 (germline): SGDLS, YYNGEE. The CDR3 runs to 14 residues. This CDR3 reads CASSKVASTDTQYF. The CDR3 bases are TGTGCCAGCAGCAAAGTGGCTAGCACAGATACGCAGTATTTT. The whole variable domain, filled in from reference TRBV9 and TRBJ2-3, reads DSGVTQTPKHLITATGQRVTLRCSPRSGDLSVYWYQQSLDQGLQFLIQYYNGEERAKGNILERFSAQQFPDLHSELNLSSLELGDSALYFCASSKVASTDTQYFGPGTRLTVL.

The CDR3: CASSTGWVQYF. The DNA for the CDR3 is TGCGCCAGCAGCACAGGGTGGGTTCAGTACTTC. The rearrangement uses TRBV5-1 and TRBJ2-5, with D perhaps TRBD1 (6 bases). Trimming took off 4 bases at V and 11 bases at J, with 12 bases between the two ends. This CDR3 contains 11 residues. The germline V gene has CDR1 SGHRS and CDR2 YFSETQ.

The CDR3 protein is CASSEAQGNYGYTF. The CDR3 nucleotides are TGTGCCAGCAGTGAAGCCCAGGGGAACTATGGCTACACCTTC. This chain connects TRBV6-1 to TRBJ1-2; D might be TRBD1 (6 bases). V was clipped by 0 bases and J by 2 bases, with 7 bases between them. Germline CDR1 and CDR2: MNHNS and SASEGT. The CDR3 contains 14 residues.